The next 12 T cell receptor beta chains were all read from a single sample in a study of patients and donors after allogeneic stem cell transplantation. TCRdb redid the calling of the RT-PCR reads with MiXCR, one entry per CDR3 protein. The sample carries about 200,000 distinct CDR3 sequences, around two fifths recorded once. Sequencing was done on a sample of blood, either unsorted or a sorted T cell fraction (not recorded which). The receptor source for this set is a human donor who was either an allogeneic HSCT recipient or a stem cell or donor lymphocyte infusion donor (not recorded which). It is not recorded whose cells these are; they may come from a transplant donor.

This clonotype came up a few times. The chain's CDR3 is CSVPRTGVRNYGYTF. The CDR3 coding sequence is TGCAGCGTCCCTAGGACAGGGGTACGCAACTATGGCTACACCTTC. The chain has TRBV29-1 and TRBJ1-2; 9 positions agree with TRBD1. The CDR3 spans 15 residues. Germline V lookup: CDR1 SQVTM, CDR2 ANQGSEA. V trimming: 6 bases; J trimming: 2 bases; junction bases outside the gene matches: 10.

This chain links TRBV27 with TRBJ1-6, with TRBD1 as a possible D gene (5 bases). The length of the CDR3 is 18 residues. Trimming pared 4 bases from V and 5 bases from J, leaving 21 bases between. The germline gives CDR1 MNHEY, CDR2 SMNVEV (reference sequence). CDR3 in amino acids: CASSSRIPSWGDNSPLHF. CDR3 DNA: TGTGCCAGCAGTTCCCGTATCCCCTCCTGGGGGGATAATTCACCCCTCCACTTT.

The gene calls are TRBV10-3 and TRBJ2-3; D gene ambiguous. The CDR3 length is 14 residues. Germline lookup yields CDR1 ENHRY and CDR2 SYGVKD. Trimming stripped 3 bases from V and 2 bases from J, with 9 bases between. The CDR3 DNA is TGTGCCATCAGTGAAGGACGATTCACAGATACGCAGTATTTT. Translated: CAISEGRFTDTQYF.

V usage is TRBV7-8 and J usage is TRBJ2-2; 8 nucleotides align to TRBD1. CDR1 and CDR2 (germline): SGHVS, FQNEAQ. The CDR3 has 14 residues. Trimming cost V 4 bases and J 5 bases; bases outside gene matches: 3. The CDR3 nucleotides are TGTGCCAGCAGCTCCCAGGGGGCGACCGGGGAGCTGTTTTTT. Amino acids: CASSSQGATGELFF.

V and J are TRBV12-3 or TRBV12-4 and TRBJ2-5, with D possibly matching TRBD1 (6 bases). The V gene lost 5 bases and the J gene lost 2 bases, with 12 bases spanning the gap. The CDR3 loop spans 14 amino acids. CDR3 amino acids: CASSPTGGQETQYF. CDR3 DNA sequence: TGTGCCAGCAGTCCGACAGGCGGACAAGAGACCCAGTACTTC.

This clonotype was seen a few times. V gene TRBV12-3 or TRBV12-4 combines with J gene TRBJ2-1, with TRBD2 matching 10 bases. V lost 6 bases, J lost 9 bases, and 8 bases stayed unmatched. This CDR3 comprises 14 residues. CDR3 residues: CASRPPRTSGEQFF. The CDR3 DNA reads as TGTGCCAGCAGACCACCAAGGACTAGCGGTGAGCAGTTCTTC.

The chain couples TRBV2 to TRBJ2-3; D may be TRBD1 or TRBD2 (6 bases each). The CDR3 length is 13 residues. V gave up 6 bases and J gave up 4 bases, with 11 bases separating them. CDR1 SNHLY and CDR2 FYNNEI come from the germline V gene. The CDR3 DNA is TGTGCCAGCAGCGGGGGCAAAGCAGATACGCAGTATTTT. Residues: CASSGGKADTQYF.

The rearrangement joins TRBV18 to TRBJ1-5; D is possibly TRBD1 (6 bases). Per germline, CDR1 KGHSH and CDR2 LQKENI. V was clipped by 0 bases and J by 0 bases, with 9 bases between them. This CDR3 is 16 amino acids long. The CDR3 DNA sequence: TGTGCCAGCTCACCACCCGGGACACATAGCAATCAGCCCCAGCATTTT. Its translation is CASSPPGTHSNQPQHF.

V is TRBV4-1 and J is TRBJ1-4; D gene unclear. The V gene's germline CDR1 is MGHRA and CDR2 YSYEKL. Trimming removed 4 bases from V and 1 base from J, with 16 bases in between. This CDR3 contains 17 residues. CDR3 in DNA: TGCGCCAGCAGCCGTGGGAGGGCCCGAGGAACTAATGAAAAACTGTTTTTT. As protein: CASSRGRARGTNEKLFF.

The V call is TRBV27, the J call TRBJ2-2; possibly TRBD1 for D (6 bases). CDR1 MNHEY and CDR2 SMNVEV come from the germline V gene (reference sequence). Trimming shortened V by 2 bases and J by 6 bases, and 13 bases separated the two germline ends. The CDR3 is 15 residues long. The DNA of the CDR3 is TGTGCCAGCAGTTTACTACAGGGCGGCTCCGGGGAGCTGTTTTTT. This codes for CASSLLQGGSGELFF.

The CDR3 nucleotides are TGCGCCAGCAGCTGGACCGGGACAGGGACTGGCTACACCTTC. Amino acid sequence: CASSWTGTGTGYTF. The genes are TRBV5-1 and TRBJ1-2, with TRBD1 matching 9 bases. V trimming: 3 bases; J trimming: 7 bases; junction bases outside the gene matches: 7. The CDR3 has 14 residues. Looked up from germline, CDR1 is SGHRS and CDR2 is YFSETQ.

CDR3 DNA: TGTGCCAGCAGTTTATCATGGGGGAAAAACTACGAGCAGTACTTC. This sequence encodes CASSLSWGKNYEQYF. This sequence joins TRBV27 and TRBJ2-7, with D perhaps TRBD1 or TRBD2 (5 bases each). The V end was cut by 0 bases, the J end by 3 bases, with 12 bases between. Germline V lookup: CDR1 MNHEY, CDR2 SMNVEV (reference sequence). The CDR3 has 15 residues.